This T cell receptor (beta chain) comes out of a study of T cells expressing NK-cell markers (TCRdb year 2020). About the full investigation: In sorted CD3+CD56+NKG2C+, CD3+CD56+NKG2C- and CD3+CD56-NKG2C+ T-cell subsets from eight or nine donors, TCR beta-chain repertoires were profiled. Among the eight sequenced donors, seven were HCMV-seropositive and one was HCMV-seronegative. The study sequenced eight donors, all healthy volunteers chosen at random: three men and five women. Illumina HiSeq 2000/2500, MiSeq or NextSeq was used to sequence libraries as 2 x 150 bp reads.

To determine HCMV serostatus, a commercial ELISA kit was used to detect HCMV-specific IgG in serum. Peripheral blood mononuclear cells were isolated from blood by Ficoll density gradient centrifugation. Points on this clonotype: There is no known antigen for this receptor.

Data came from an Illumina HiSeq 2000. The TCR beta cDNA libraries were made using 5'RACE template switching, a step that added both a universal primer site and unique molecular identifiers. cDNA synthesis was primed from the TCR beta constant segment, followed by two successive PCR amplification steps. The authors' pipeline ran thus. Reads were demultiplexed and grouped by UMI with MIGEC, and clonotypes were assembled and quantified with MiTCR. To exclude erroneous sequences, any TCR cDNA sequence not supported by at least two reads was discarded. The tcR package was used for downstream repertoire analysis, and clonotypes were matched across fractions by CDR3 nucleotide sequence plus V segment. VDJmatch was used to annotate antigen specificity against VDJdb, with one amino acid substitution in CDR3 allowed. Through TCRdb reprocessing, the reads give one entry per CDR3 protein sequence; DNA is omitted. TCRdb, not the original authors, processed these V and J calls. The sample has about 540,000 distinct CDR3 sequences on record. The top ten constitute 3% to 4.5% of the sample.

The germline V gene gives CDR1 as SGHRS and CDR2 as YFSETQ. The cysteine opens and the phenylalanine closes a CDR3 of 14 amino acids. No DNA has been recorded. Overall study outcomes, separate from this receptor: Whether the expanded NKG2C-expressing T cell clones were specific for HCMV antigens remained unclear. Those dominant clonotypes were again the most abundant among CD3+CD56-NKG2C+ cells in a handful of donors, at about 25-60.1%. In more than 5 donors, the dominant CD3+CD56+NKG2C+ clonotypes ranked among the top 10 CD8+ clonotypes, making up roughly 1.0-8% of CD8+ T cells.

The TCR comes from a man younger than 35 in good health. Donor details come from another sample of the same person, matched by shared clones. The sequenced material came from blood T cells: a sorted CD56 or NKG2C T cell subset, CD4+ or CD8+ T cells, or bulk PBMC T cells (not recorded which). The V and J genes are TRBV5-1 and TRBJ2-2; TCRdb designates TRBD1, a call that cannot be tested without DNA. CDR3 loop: CASSRDRGSGELFF.